Given below is one TCR beta chain in context. The sample comes from a study of blood T cell repertoires in COVID-19. Overall study context: Researchers got acute and convalescent COVID-19 samples from the United States, Italy and Spain. The analysed material was cDNA or gDNA that came from T cells, B-cell-depleted T cells, or PBMCs.

In the original processing: Reference gene primer amplification gave estimated nucleated cell counts. Method: immunoSEQ multiplex PCR; TCRdb's copy keeps in-frame clones and lacks some. For V, J and clone size, that table is used; D and trimming come from the DNA. In the table there are more than 200,000 clones, roughly 84% of which are singletons. The CDR3 length is 12 residues. The V gene's germline CDR1 is SQVTM and CDR2 ANQGSEA. V trimming: 8 bases; J trimming: 6 bases; junction bases outside the gene matches: 6. Sequenced material: peripheral blood. The origin of this receptor is a middle-aged man with acute or convalescent COVID-19. The V call is TRBV29-1, the J call TRBJ2-7; 11 bases line up with TRBD1. CDR3 DNA: TGCAGCACGACCGGGACAGGGGGCGAGCAGTACTTC. Translated: CSTTGTGGEQYF.